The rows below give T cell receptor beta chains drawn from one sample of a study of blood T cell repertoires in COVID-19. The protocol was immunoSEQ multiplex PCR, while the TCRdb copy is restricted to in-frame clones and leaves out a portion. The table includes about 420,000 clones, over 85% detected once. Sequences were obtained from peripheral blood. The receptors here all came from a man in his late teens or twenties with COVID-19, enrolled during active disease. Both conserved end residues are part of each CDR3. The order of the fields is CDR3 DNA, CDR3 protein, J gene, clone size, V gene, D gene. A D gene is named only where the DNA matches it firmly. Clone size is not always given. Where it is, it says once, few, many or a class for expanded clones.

TGCGCCAGCAGGCAACAAGATAGCGGGAGCAATGAGCAGTTCTTC	CASRQQDSGSNEQFF	TRBJ2-1	.	TRBV5-1	TRBD2
TGTGCCTGGAAGCCCGTCGGGAACACTGAAGCTTTCTTT	CAWKPVGNTEAFF	TRBJ1-1	.	TRBV30	.
TGCGCCAGCAGTGAAGCCAGGGCTAGCGGGGGGACCCAGTACTTC	CASSEARASGGTQYF	TRBJ2-5	.	TRBV10-2	TRBD2
TGCGCCAGCAGCTGGCGAAAGCAGGTTTTAGGGGTCTCCTACGAGCAGTACTTC	CASSWRKQVLGVSYEQYF	TRBJ2-7	.	TRBV5-1	.
TGTGCCAGCAGCTTAGGTCGGAGATACAATGAGCAGTTCTTC	CASSLGRRYNEQFF	TRBJ2-1	once	TRBV7-6	.
TGTGCCAGCAATCAGGGGGTGGAACAGCCCCAGCATTTT	CASNQGVEQPQHF	TRBJ1-5	.	TRBV2	TRBD1
TGTGCCAGCAGCTTGGGGGGGGTCCCTAGCGGGAGGGCTTACGAGCAGTACTTC	CASSLGGVPSGRAYEQYF	TRBJ2-7	.	TRBV5-4	TRBD2
TGTGCCAGCAGCGACAGGGTTACCTCTGGGGCCAACGTCCTGACTTTC	CASSDRVTSGANVLTF	TRBJ2-6	.	TRBV5-4	TRBD1
TGTGCCTGGAGTGTAGGGACAGGGACTGAAGCTTTCTTT	CAWSVGTGTEAFF	TRBJ1-1	.	TRBV30	TRBD1
TGCGCCAGCAGCCAAGAGAAGGCGGGACTTGGGAATACGCAGTATTTT	CASSQEKAGLGNTQYF	TRBJ2-3	.	TRBV4-1	.
TGCAGCGTGACAGGGAGAACGAACACCGGGGAGCTGTTTTTT	CSVTGRTNTGELFF	TRBJ2-2	.	TRBV29-1	TRBD1
TGTGCCATCACTCCCGGGGGGAACTCCTACAATGAGCAGTTCTTC	CAITPGGNSYNEQFF	TRBJ2-1	.	TRBV10-3	TRBD2
TGTGCCACCAGTGATTCAGGGGCGCAATCTAGCACAGATACGCAGTATTTT	CATSDSGAQSSTDTQYF	TRBJ2-3	.	TRBV24-1	.
TGTGCCACACAGGAGTCTGGGGCCAACGTCCTGACTTTC	CATQESGANVLTF	TRBJ2-6	.	TRBV10-3	.
TGTGCCAGCAGTCCGGGACTAGCGACCTACGAGCAGTACTTC	CASSPGLATYEQYF	TRBJ2-7	.	TRBV27	TRBD2
TGTGCCAGCAGTCGATCACAGGGGGCGAAAGAGCAGTACTTC	CASSRSQGAKEQYF	TRBJ2-7	.	TRBV7-2	TRBD1
TGTGCCAGCAGCCCCGGACAGGGTGAAGGGAATGGCTACACCTTC	CASSPGQGEGNGYTF	TRBJ1-2	.	TRBV5-4	TRBD1
TGTGCCACGGAGGAGTCCGGGTGGGTAGAGACCCAGTACTTC	CATEESGWVETQYF	TRBJ2-5	.	TRBV24-1	.
TGTGCCAGCAGCTTAGTGGGCAGGGCCCGCGCTTTCTTT	CASSLVGRARAFF	TRBJ1-1	.	TRBV7-8	.
TGCGCCAGCAGCTTGGGAGGGAACACCGGGGAGCTGTTTTTT	CASSLGGNTGELFF	TRBJ2-2	.	TRBV5-1	.
TGTGCCAGTAGTATCCCCCAGGGGTGGCATGGCTACACCTTC	CASSIPQGWHGYTF	TRBJ1-2	.	TRBV19	.
TGTGCCAGCAGTGAATCCCCAGGGGTTGGAAACACCATATATTTT	CASSESPGVGNTIYF	TRBJ1-3	.	TRBV25-1	.
TGCGCCAGCAGCCGAACAACATCTGGGGCCAACGTCCTGACTTTC	CASSRTTSGANVLTF	TRBJ2-6	.	TRBV5-1	.
TGTGCCAGTAGTATGAGTTCCGGTGGAGGTTACGAGCAGTACTTC	CASSMSSGGGYEQYF	TRBJ2-7	.	TRBV19	.
TGTGCCAGTATCTCAACAGGGGGCTCTGGAAACACCATATATTTT	CASISTGGSGNTIYF	TRBJ1-3	.	TRBV19	TRBD1
TGCGCCAGCAGCTCGGGACAGTTCGTGTACGAGCAGTACTTC	CASSSGQFVYEQYF	TRBJ2-7	.	TRBV5-1	TRBD1
TGTGCCAGTAGTATAGTACAGGGGCTTGGTCAAGAGACCCAGTACTTC	CASSIVQGLGQETQYF	TRBJ2-5	.	TRBV19	TRBD1
TGTGCCAGCAGCCGGGGGACTAGCGGGAGCAATGAGCAGTTCTTC	CASSRGTSGSNEQFF	TRBJ2-1	.	TRBV13	TRBD2
TGTGCCAGCAGCGGCCGACAGGGCGTCACCCTCAATGAGCAGTTCTTC	CASSGRQGVTLNEQFF	TRBJ2-1	.	TRBV9	TRBD1
TGTGCCAGCAGCGAGAAGAAGGCAGCGCACCTATATAGCAATCAGCCCCAGCATTTT	CASSEKKAAHLYSNQPQHF	TRBJ1-5	.	TRBV6-2/TRBV6-3	.